This T cell receptor beta chain is drawn from a study of cytomegalovirus exposure and HLA in healthy donors. With regard to this clone: The antigen remains undetermined.

PCR employed 60 Vbeta and 13 Jbeta primers. TCRdb's table, derived via immunoSEQ multiplex PCR, lists solely in-frame clones and lacks some. This sample has some 90,000 clones, with 65% to 85% found just once. Germline V gene data show CDR1 as SGHAT and CDR2 as FQNNGV. The CDR3 loop spans 13 amino acids. The V gene lost 4 bases and the J gene lost 3 bases, with 10 bases spanning the gap. Although they were nominally healthy when sampled, donors likely had unrecorded immune exposures. Findings and limits, study-wide: Follow-up analysis later connected one missense variant in DCLRE1C with trimming of TCR beta V- and J-genes.

This sequence joins TRBV11-2 and TRBJ2-7, with D perhaps TRBD1 (6 bases). Sequencing was done on a sample of PBMCs. This clonotype was sampled from a man between 45 and 60 years old in good health and CMV-seronegative. This chain's CDR3 is CASSSGHNYEQYF. The CDR3 nucleotides read TGTGCCAGCAGCTCGGGACATAACTACGAGCAGTACTTC.